Listed here are 18 T cell receptor beta chains from one sample, sequenced in a study of blood T cell repertoires in COVID-19. The repertoire was sequenced with immunoSEQ multiplex PCR; TCRdb's copy has only in-frame clones and lacks some. The sample shows some 55,000 clones, around 79% of them seen only once. Material: peripheral blood. The receptors originated from a man in his 70s with active or convalescent COVID-19.

The CDR3 spells CASSPSGSYNEQFF. CDR3 nucleotide sequence: TGTGCCAGCAGCCCTAGCGGCTCCTACAATGAGCAGTTCTTC. This chain joins TRBV11-2 and TRBJ2-1; 7 nucleotides match TRBD2. Germline V gene sequence: CDR1 SGHAT, CDR2 FQNNGV. V trimming: 5 bases; J trimming: 0 bases; junction bases outside the gene matches: 1. CDR3 size: 14 residues.

This rearrangement joins TRBV28 to TRBJ2-3; possibly TRBD2 for D (5 bases). There are 14 residues in the CDR3. Germline CDR1 is MDHEN and CDR2 is SYDVKM. The V end was cut by 7 bases, the J end by 2 bases, with 13 bases between. This chain's CDR3 is CASKLDFLTDTQYF. CDR3 DNA: TGTGCCAGCAAATTGGACTTCCTCACAGATACGCAGTATTTT.

The chain couples TRBV11-3 to TRBJ2-1; 11 bases align to TRBD2. There are 15 residues in the CDR3. Germline-derived CDR1 and CDR2 are SGHNT and YENEEA. The V gene end was trimmed by 2 bases and the J gene end by 5 bases; junction bases not matched to a gene: 2. This CDR3 is CASSLRLAGNNEQFF. Written as DNA, the CDR3 is TGTGCCAGCAGCTTAAGACTAGCGGGAAACAATGAGCAGTTCTTC.

This clone was counted a single time. This rearrangement joins TRBV29-1 to TRBJ1-1; 9 bases are a match to TRBD1. From germline, CDR1 is SQVTM and CDR2 ANQGSEA. The CDR3 is 15 residues long. Trimming removed 7 bases from V and 0 bases from J; junction bases left unmatched: 9. The CDR3 is CSAGDRESMNTEAFF. DNA for the CDR3: TGCAGCGCCGGGGACAGGGAGAGCATGAACACTGAAGCTTTCTTT.

This chain joins TRBV25-1 and TRBJ2-3; D perhaps matches TRBD2 (6 bases). The CDR3 contains 14 residues. V gave up 1 base and J gave up 7 bases, with 12 bases separating them. Germline V gene sequence: CDR1 MGHDK, CDR2 SYGVNS. The CDR3 DNA follows: TGTGCCAGCAGTGAATCCCGGGGGATCCATACGCAGTATTTT. Residues: CASSESRGIHTQYF.

The chain joins TRBV5-1 to TRBJ1-6; tentatively, D is TRBD1 (5 bases). The CDR3 runs 15 residues. Germline values: CDR1 SGHRS, CDR2 YFSETQ. Trimming took off 4 bases at V and 7 bases at J, with 15 bases between the two ends. The CDR3 DNA reads TGCGCCAGCAGCCTTAGGGGAGGGCTCAATTCACCCCTCCACTTT. It translates to CASSLRGGLNSPLHF. The variable domain in full, completed from reference TRBV5-1 and TRBJ1-6, reads KAGVTQTPRYLIKTRGQQVTLSCSPISGHRSVSWYQQTPGQGLQFLFEYFSETQRNKGNFPGRFSGRQFSNSRSEMNVSTLELGDSALYLCASSLRGGLNSPLHFGNGTRLTVT.

The chain joins TRBV2 to TRBJ1-5; no reliable D call. Trimming took 3 bases from V and 6 from J, leaving 12 bases between them. CDR1 is SNHLY and CDR2 is FYNNEI in the germline V gene. This CDR3 is built from 14 residues. The CDR3 loop is CASSDGRGGQPQHF. DNA for the CDR3: TGTGCCAGCAGTGACGGGCGGGGAGGTCAGCCCCAGCATTTT.

V is TRBV6-2 or TRBV6-3 and J is TRBJ2-2; D may be TRBD2 (6 bases). Germline CDR1 MNHEY, CDR2 SVGEGT. The CDR3 totals 16 residues. V shed 5 bases and J shed 4 bases, with 17 bases lying between them. The CDR3, as DNA: TGTGCCAGCAGTCGTCCCTCCCGGGGAGGCACCGGGGAGCTGTTTTTT. This gives the protein CASSRPSRGGTGELFF.

The chain employs TRBV4-1 and TRBJ2-1, with D perhaps matching TRBD2 (6 bases). V was clipped by 4 bases and J by 9 bases, with 22 bases between them. There are 16 residues in the CDR3. Germline loops: CDR1 MGHRA, CDR2 YSYEKL. The CDR3 bases are TGCGCCAGCAGCCTCTCCCGGGGAGGTCCTAGGGGTGAGCAGTTCTTC. It is translated as CASSLSRGGPRGEQFF.

The chain has TRBV10-3 and TRBJ1-2, with TRBD1 identical over 7 bases. This CDR3 has 15 residues. The germline V gene has CDR1 ENHRY and CDR2 SYGVKD. Trimming removed 3 bases from V and 4 bases from J; junction bases left unmatched: 8. CDR3: CAISDLTGKTYGYTF. CDR3 DNA sequence: TGTGCCATCAGTGATCTGACAGGGAAGACCTATGGCTACACCTTC.

V is TRBV19 and J is TRBJ1-4; 7 nucleotides agree with TRBD1. Germline V gene lookup returns CDR1 LNHDA and CDR2 SQIVND (reference sequence). CDR3 size: 13 residues. Trimming cost V 5 bases and J 8 bases; bases outside gene matches: 5. The CDR3, as DNA: TGTGCCAGTAGTTTCGGGACAGTCGAAAAACTGTTTTTT. It is translated as CASSFGTVEKLFF.

CDR3: CSVAHRDRATGELFF. The CDR3 bases are TGCAGCGTTGCCCACCGGGACAGGGCCACCGGGGAGCTGTTTTTT. J is TRBJ2-2 and V is TRBV29-1, with 9 bases identical to TRBD1. The CDR3 is made up of 15 amino acids. In germline, CDR1 is SQVTM, CDR2 ANQGSEA. Germline trimming cut 4 bases from V and 4 bases from J; bases unmatched to any gene: 7.

There are a few counts of this clone. The chain couples TRBV11-1 to TRBJ1-1; 7 bases align to TRBD1. Germline V lookup: CDR1 SGHAT, CDR2 FQDESV (reference sequence). CDR3 length equals 14 residues. J lost 2 bases, V lost 5 bases, and 5 bases had no gene match. The CDR3 loop is CASSHWDRNTEAFF. CDR3 bases: TGTGCCAGCAGCCACTGGGACAGAAACACTGAAGCTTTCTTT.

J is TRBJ1-6 and V is TRBV2; possibly TRBD1 for D (5 bases). V lost 2 bases to trimming and J lost 18 bases, with 17 bases between them. Germline CDR1 and CDR2: SNHLY and FYNNEI. CDR3 length: 13 residues. CDR3 region: CASSELGALEPHF. As DNA, the CDR3 is TGTGCCAGCAGTGAACTAGGGGCTCTTGAACCCCACTTT.

A word on this clone: A read error may account for a junction end that differs from germline. The J gene is TRBJ2-2, the V gene TRBV7-7; 10 bases agree with TRBD1. The germline V gene has CDR1 SSHAT and CDR2 FNYEAQ (reference sequence). This CDR3 spans 15 amino acids. CDR3 loop: CASSSGTGVSGELFF. CDR3 nucleotides: TGTGCTAGCAGCTCCGGGACAGGGGTTTCCGGGGAGCTGTTTTTT. Supplemented by reference TRBV7-7 and TRBJ2-2, the full variable domain reads GAGVSQSPRYKVTKRGQDVTLRCDPISSHATLYWYQQALGQGPEFLTYFNYEAQPDKSGLPSDRFSAERPEGSISTLTIQRTEQRDSAMYRCASSSGTGVSGELFFGEGSRLTVL.

A word on this clone: Other DNA sequences within the sample encode an identical CDR3. V and J are TRBV11-3 and TRBJ2-7, with D possibly matching TRBD1 (5 bases). From germline, CDR1 is SGHNT and CDR2 YENEEA. This CDR3 has 11 amino acids. V lost 6 bases and J lost 5, with 8 bases in between. The chain's CDR3 is CASSLTDEQYF. The CDR3 DNA sequence: TGTGCCAGCAGTCTGACAGACGAGCAGTACTTC.

The V gene is TRBV7-2, the J gene TRBJ2-3; unclear D gene. The CDR3 has 14 amino acids. The germline CDR1 and CDR2 sequences are SGHTA and FQGNSA. V was trimmed by 2 bases and J by 5 bases, leaving 11 bases between them. The CDR3 DNA is TGTGCCAGCAGCTTACAAGCGTACGAAGATACGCAGTATTTT. As protein: CASSLQAYEDTQYF.

The chain has TRBV9 and TRBJ2-2; no firm D call. This CDR3 is 15 amino acids long. Trimming removed 0 bases at V and 0 bases at J, with 6 bases between. In germline, CDR1 is SGDLS, CDR2 YYNGEE. CDR3 residues: CASSVGVPNTGELFF. The CDR3 DNA sequence: TGTGCCAGCAGCGTAGGCGTACCGAACACCGGGGAGCTGTTTTTT.